This TCR beta chain was sequenced for a study of shared clonotypes between healthy human individuals. Study-level findings and limits: The authors sampled blood alone, and tissue repertoires likely differ.

The table lists this clone with many counts. The antigen is undetermined. Bulk PBMC genomic DNA spanned ten immunoSEQ deep plates. Profiled with immunoSEQ multiplex PCR; TCRdb holds only in-frame clones, not every one. The sample lists some 530,000 clones, 70% to 85% occurring once. Sequenced input: PBMCs. This TCR was recovered from a woman in her thirties or forties in good health. Some clones in this sample may be carry-over from other donors' samples.

This CDR3 reads CASRVRGEGQPQHF. The CDR3 DNA reads as TGTGCCAGCAGAGTCAGGGGGGAAGGTCAGCCCCAGCATTTT. V gene TRBV27 combines with J gene TRBJ1-5, with 7 nucleotides matching TRBD1. The V and J ends lost 6 bases and 6 bases, in that order; junction bases with no gene match: 8. Germline V lookup: CDR1 MNHEY, CDR2 SMNVEV (reference sequence). The CDR3 totals 14 residues.